The entry that follows covers one T cell receptor beta chain sequence. The antigen is not known. TCRdb's table, derived via immunoSEQ multiplex PCR, lists solely in-frame clones and lacks some. The data contain approximately 2.5 million clones, 85% to 95% of them singletons. This sample was taken from a study of shared clonotypes between healthy human individuals. The study's findings and limits: Generally, naive subsets came out with larger estimated richness than memory subsets. Sampling included only blood; tissue repertoires likely differ.

Both subsets, CD45RA+ naive and CD45RA-negative memory, were split from the CD4+ cells. Sequenced material: naive CD4+ T cells sorted from blood. The subset denotes: CD45RA+ positively selected. The receptor comes from a man between 18 and 35 years old in good health.

Here the CDR3 reads CASSSSGTPTDTQYF. The CDR3 DNA is TGCGCCAGCAGCTCTTCCGGGACACCCACAGATACGCAGTATTTT. The V gene is TRBV5-1, the J gene TRBJ2-3, with D maybe TRBD1 (6 bases). The germline V and J ends were trimmed by 3 bases and 2 bases, with 13 bases remaining between them. Per germline, CDR1 SGHRS and CDR2 YFSETQ. The CDR3 is 15 residues long.